Below are 15 T cell receptor beta chains sequenced from a single sample in a study of shared clonotypes between healthy human individuals. This table comes from immunoSEQ multiplex PCR, and its TCRdb copy is limited to in-frame clones, with some not included. In the table there are 900,000 to 1,200,000 clones, 78% of which are singletons. The sequencing input was memory CD4+ T cells from PBMCs. The subset is: CD45RA-negative fraction. These TCRs come from a man aged 18 to 35 in good health. Some clones in this sample may be carry-over from other donors' samples.

This chain connects TRBV29-1 to TRBJ1-4; the D is unclear. Germline V lookup: CDR1 SQVTM, CDR2 ANQGSEA. Trimming pared 4 bases from V and 6 bases from J, leaving 9 bases between. The CDR3 spans 12 residues. The CDR3 DNA sequence: TGCAGCGTTGCTGCGGGATATGAAAAACTGTTTTTT. Protein product: CSVAAGYEKLFF.

As concerns this clone: This sample also contains other DNA sequences that code for the same CDR3. This chain joins TRBV5-1 and TRBJ1-5, with a weak D call TRBD1 (5 bases). Trimming took 2 bases from V and 1 from J, leaving 10 bases between them. The CDR3 runs 15 residues. The germline CDR1 and CDR2 sequences are SGHRS and YFSETQ. As DNA, the CDR3 is TGCGCCAGCAGCTTAGGGACTCCCAGCAATCAGCCCCAGCATTTT. Amino acid sequence: CASSLGTPSNQPQHF.

This clone came up a few times. Since a much larger clone is just one base distant, this may be a read error. V and J are TRBV11-2 and TRBJ1-1; D is unclear. Looked up from germline, CDR1 is SGHAT and CDR2 is FQNNGV. This CDR3 has 13 residues. V was clipped by 0 bases and J by 1 base, with 3 bases between them. CDR3 region: CASSLDTNTEAFF. The CDR3 nucleotides are TGTGCCAGCAGCTTAGATACGAACACTGAAGCTTTCTTT.

The J gene is TRBJ1-5, the V gene TRBV18; D might be TRBD1 (5 bases). Per germline, CDR1 KGHSH and CDR2 LQKENI. The CDR3 extends over 15 amino acids. V lost 3 bases and J lost 4, with 13 bases in between. CDR3 sequence reads: CASSPSAGVNQPQHF. In nucleotides, the CDR3 is TGTGCCAGCTCACCGAGTGCGGGGGTAAATCAGCCCCAGCATTTT.

This clone was recorded only once. This chain uses TRBV6-6 with TRBJ2-7; 8 bases are shared with TRBD2. CDR3 length: 16 amino acids. The trim removed 8 bases at V and 2 bases at J, leaving 14 bases unmatched. CDR1 is MNHNY, CDR2 SVGAGI, per germline (reference sequence). In nucleotides, the CDR3 is TGTGCCAGCCGACCCGGGGGGGGCCCAGCTCCCTACGAGCAGTACTTC. This encodes CASRPGGGPAPYEQYF.

In DNA form, the CDR3 reads TGTGCCAGCTCGCGACCGTCCAGTGGGGAGACCCAGTACTTC. Translated: CASSRPSSGETQYF. This chain links TRBV18 with TRBJ2-5; D gene uncertain. CDR3 size: 14 residues. V was cut by 6 bases and J by 5 bases, with 16 bases left in between. Per germline, CDR1 KGHSH and CDR2 LQKENI.

CDR3 bases: TGTGCCAGCAGTTTTGTGGGAGAAGCTTTCTTT. It translates to CASSFVGEAFF. V gene TRBV28 combines with J gene TRBJ1-1; D gene unclear. V lost 3 bases to trimming and J lost 8 bases, with 7 bases between them. Per germline, CDR1 MDHEN and CDR2 SYDVKM. The CDR3 sequence is 11 residues long.

The chain recombines TRBV14 with TRBJ2-2, with D uncertain. Germline values: CDR1 SGHDN, CDR2 FVKESK. V was clipped by 0 bases and J by 3 bases, with 14 bases between them. This CDR3 comprises 17 residues. The CDR3 DNA reads as TGTGCCAGCAGCCAAGAGGCCCGACGGTGGGACACCGGGGAGCTGTTTTTT. This codes for CASSQEARRWDTGELFF.

This chain's CDR3 is CASSDSGQGWTEAFF. The CDR3 nucleotides are TGTGCCAGCAGTGACTCTGGACAGGGGTGGACTGAAGCTTTCTTT. This sequence joins TRBV6-4 and TRBJ1-1; 9 bases align to TRBD1. V dropped 0 bases and J dropped 5; count of bases not matched to a gene: 4. Per the germline V gene, CDR1 is MRHNA and CDR2 is SNTAGT. This CDR3 has 15 residues.

The CDR3 protein is CASGSGQGSDTQYF. The CDR3 region has the DNA TGTGCCAGCGGTTCGGGGCAGGGCTCAGATACGCAGTATTTT. The rearrangement links TRBV9 to TRBJ2-3; D might be TRBD1 or TRBD2, each matching 5 bases. CDR1 is SGDLS and CDR2 is YYNGEE in the germline V gene. V lost 7 bases to trimming and J lost 4 bases, with 16 bases between them. This CDR3 region has 14 residues.

This chain joins TRBV10-3 and TRBJ1-1; possible D gene TRBD1, 6 bases. V lost 2 bases and J 9 bases, leaving 10 bases between the germline ends. CDR1 is ENHRY and CDR2 is SYGVKD in the germline V gene. The CDR3 has 12 residues. The CDR3 DNA follows: TGTGCCATCAGTGAGGGGGGGCCGCAAGCTTTCTTT. This sequence encodes CAISEGGPQAFF.

The rearrangement links TRBV5-1 to TRBJ2-7, with D perhaps TRBD2 (5 bases). The germline CDR1 and CDR2 sequences are SGHRS and YFSETQ. V shed 2 bases and J shed 7 bases, with 16 bases lying between them. This CDR3 contains 14 residues. The CDR3: CASSFDGNRKEQYF. CDR3 DNA: TGCGCCAGCAGCTTCGACGGGAATCGTAAAGAGCAGTACTTC.

The rearrangement uses TRBV25-1 and TRBJ1-2; 8 nucleotides agree with TRBD1. Trimming removed 7 bases from V and 3 bases from J; junction bases left unmatched: 7. The CDR3 has 14 amino acids. The V gene's germline CDR1 is MGHDK and CDR2 SYGVNS. This chain's CDR3 is CASMRTGLHYGYTF. The CDR3 region has the DNA TGTGCCAGCATGCGGACAGGGTTGCACTATGGCTACACCTTC.

This clone was detected a few times. The chain uses TRBV7-6 and TRBJ1-2, with D unclear. There are 14 residues in the CDR3. V lost 5 bases to trimming and J lost 4 bases, with 14 bases between them. CDR1 and CDR2 (germline): SGHVS, FNYEAQ. The CDR3 nucleotides read TGTGCCAGCAGCCCGGGCCAGGTGTCCTATGGCTACACCTTC. Translating it yields CASSPGQVSYGYTF.

V is TRBV15 and J is TRBJ2-3, with 9 nucleotides matching TRBD1. CDR3 length equals 14 residues. In germline, CDR1 is LNHNV, CDR2 YYDKDF (reference sequence). The V and J ends lost 3 bases and 4 bases, in that order; junction bases with no gene match: 2. The CDR3 nucleotides read TGTGCCACCAGCAGGCGACAGGGGGCAGATACGCAGTATTTT. It codes for CATSRRQGADTQYF.